This TCR beta chain was documented in a study of blood T cells in healthy people across ages (dated by TCRdb to 2013 to 2016). Regarding the research as a whole: Template switching captured roughly one uniquely barcoded TCR beta cDNA molecule per two T cells in model experiments. Using deep sequencing normalized with unique cDNA molecular identifiers, the study measured how TCR beta repertoire diversity changes with age. The donors were split into four age groups: young (average around 15 years), middle-aged (roughly 42), aged (roughly 65) and long-lived (approximately 89). Donors of different ages were randomly distributed across sequencing lanes to avoid experimental bias. For two donors (one aged 18 to 30 and one aged 80 or older), the study analyzed two additional independent replicas of 1 million unique cDNA reads from the same blood draw. Broader findings and caveats from the paper: Conclusive comparison of naive and antigen-experienced compartments was prevented by the profiling of bulk unsorted PBMCs. Observed TCR beta diversity correlated strongly with the percentage of naive T cells measured by flow cytometry. Donor CMV infection status was unknown, potentially confounding age-related changes in expanded clonotypes. Compared with the aged group, more naive CD4+ T cells, fewer expanded clones and increased TCR diversity were shown by the long-lived group, suggesting age selection. As age increased, observed TCR beta diversity per million T cells dropped in a roughly linear way, and a significant reduction was already evident by age approximately 40. Estimates of total diversity from one million sequenced T cells were regarded as lower bounds and underestimates.

A word on this clonotype: No antigen is known for it. The sample holds no much larger clone one base away, and base qualities are not on file.

The 39 donors, aged 6 to 90 years, were systemically healthy Caucasian individuals from Russia. Roughly 10 milliliters of peripheral blood were collected from each donor into EDTA-treated Vacutainer tubes. Ficoll-Paque density-gradient centrifugation was used to isolate PBMCs, with at least 7 million obtained per sample. Trizol reagent was used to extract total RNA from the PBMCs, yielding at least 5.5 micrograms per sample. For every donor, an aliquot of PBMCs went through flow cytometry to measure the percentages of naive CD45RAhigh/CD27high T cells. The receptor library was made with 5' RACE. A second PCR of roughly 7 to 12 cycles was performed with a sample-barcoded 5' primer and a J-beta primer mix. A unique molecular identifier was introduced onto each TCR beta cDNA molecule by a template-switch 5' adaptor carrying 12 random nucleotides. At least 3 million CDR3-containing paired-end reads were obtained from each sample. All of the RNA was converted into first-strand cDNA using the Mint cDNA synthesis kit, with a TRBC-specific oligonucleotide serving as the primer. All cDNA was treated with uracil-DNA glycosylase and then went through a first 18-cycle PCR with the universal primers M1SS and BC2_uni_R. Concerning the study's data processing: For normalization, 1 million high-quality reads were randomly selected from each sample, with every read carrying a distinct molecular identifier. Instead of being binned into consensus sequences, reads with shared molecular identifiers were discarded. MiTCR, set to a Q25 quality threshold and the strictest error-elimination algorithm, was used for CDR3 identification, clonotype clustering and error correction. A nonparametric unseen species model with Euler transformation was used to estimate a lower bound on total TCR beta diversity. The public reads were quality trimmed at Q25 with fastp and then assembled into clones with MiXCR by TCRdb, keeping productive beta chains. Rows with a matching CDR3 protein are joined into one entry that keeps the most common DNA and genes. The V and J calls reflect TCRdb's pipeline rather than the authors' work. Counted in this sample were 1.5 million to 2 million distinct CDR3 sequences; about two fifths of them appeared once. The ten top clones hold 23% of the sample.

As encoded in the germline V gene (reference sequence), CDR1 is DFQATT while CDR2 is SNEGSKA. V is shortened by 1 base, J by 2 bases, and the region joining them spans 12 bases. The CDR3 goes from the cysteine to the phenylalanine over 14 residues. Only CDR3 DNA remains: 42 bases, in frame from the first base. The source material was blood. The sequence was collected from a human donor in good health. The chain employs TRBV20-1 and TRBJ2-7; a tentative D match to TRBD2 spans 6 bases. The DNA is TGCAGTGCTAGAGGGGGGACTGCCGCCTACGAGCAGTACTTC. Its amino acids are CSARGGTAAYEQYF.